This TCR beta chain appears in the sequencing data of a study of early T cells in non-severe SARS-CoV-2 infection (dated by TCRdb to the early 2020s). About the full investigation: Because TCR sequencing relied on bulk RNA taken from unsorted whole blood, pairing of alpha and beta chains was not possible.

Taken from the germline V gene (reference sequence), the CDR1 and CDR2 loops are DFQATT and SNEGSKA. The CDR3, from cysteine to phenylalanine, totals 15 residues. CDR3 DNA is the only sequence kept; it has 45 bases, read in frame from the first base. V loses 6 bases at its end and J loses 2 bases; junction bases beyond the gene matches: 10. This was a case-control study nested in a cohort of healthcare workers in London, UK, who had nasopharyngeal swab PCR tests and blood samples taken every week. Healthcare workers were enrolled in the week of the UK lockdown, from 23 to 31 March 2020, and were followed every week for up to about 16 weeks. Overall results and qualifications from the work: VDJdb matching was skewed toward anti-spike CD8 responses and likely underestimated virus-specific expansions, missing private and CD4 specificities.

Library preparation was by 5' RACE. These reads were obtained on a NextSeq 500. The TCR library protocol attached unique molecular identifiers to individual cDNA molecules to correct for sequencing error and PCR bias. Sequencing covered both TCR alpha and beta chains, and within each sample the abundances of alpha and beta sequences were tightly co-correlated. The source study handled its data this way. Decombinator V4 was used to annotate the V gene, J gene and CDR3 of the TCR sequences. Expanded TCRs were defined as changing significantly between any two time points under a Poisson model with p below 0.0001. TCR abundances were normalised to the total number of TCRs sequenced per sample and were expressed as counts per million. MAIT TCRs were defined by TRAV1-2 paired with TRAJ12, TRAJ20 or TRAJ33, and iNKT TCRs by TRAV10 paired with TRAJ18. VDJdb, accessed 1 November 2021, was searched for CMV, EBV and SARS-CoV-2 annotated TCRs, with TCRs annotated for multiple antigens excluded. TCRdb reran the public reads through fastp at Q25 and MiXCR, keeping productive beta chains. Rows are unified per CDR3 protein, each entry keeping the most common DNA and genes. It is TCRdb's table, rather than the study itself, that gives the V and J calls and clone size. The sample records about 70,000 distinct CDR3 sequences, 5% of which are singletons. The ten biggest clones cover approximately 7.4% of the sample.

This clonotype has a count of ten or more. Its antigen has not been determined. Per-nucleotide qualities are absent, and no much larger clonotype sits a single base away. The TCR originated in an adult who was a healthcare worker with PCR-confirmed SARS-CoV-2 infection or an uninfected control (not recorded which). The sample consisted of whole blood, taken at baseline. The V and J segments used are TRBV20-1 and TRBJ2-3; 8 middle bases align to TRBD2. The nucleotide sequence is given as TGCAGTGCCAACGGAGCGGGGGCCCTCACAGATACGCAGTATTTT. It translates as CSANGAGALTDTQYF.